This paragraph reports one T cell receptor beta chain. The antigen is unknown. Patients who had autoimmune disease history or got systemic immunosuppression were left out. The data belong to a study of OX40 agonist ivuxolimab in advanced cancers. Turning to the study itself: The diagnoses of dose-escalation patients were hepatocellular carcinoma, melanoma, renal cell or head and neck cancer.

Here immunoSEQ multiplex PCR was the method, and the copy in TCRdb shows in-frame clones only, minus some. The sample has tens of thousands of clones, roughly 90% seen once; the top ten hold under 0.6%. The V and J ends lost 0 bases and 4 bases respectively, with 14 bases between them. The CDR3 has 15 amino acids. Germline-derived CDR1 and CDR2 are GTSNPN and SVGIG (reference sequence). Study-wide points: Still undetermined is the antigen specificity of the expanded peripheral T cells.

This chain links TRBV30 with TRBJ2-3; a weak D match, TRBD2 (6 bases). The source is an adult with an advanced solid tumor such as melanoma, head and neck, liver or kidney cancer. The sequences come from CD4+ or CD8+ T cells sorted from blood, collected in a trial of the OX40 agonist ivuxolimab. The CDR3 loop is CAWSVRRSGPDTQYF. Here the CDR3 DNA reads TGTGCCTGGAGTGTACGCCGTAGCGGTCCAGATACGCAGTATTTT.